Each of the 29 T cell receptor beta chains below was sequenced from the same sample in a study of T-cell reconstitution after alpha-beta-depleted transplantation in children. Unique molecular identifiers featured in how the TCRbeta library was prepared. One entry per CDR3 protein results from TCRdb running MiXCR on the PCR reads. The data hold fewer than 120,000 distinct CDR3 sequences, with approximately 10% observed a single time. The sequences come from PBMCs from the stem cell graft donor, collected from the stem cell graft. The receptor source for this set is a human donor who donated a stem cell graft to a child with acute lymphoblastic leukemia.

The sample holds a few counts of this clonotype. The J gene is TRBJ2-7, the V gene TRBV7-2; TRBD1 agrees at 10 bases. V shed 3 bases and J 4 bases; nucleotides not matched to a gene: 6. Germline V gene lookup returns CDR1 SGHTA and CDR2 FQGNSA. The CDR3 spans 15 residues. The CDR3: CASSLRQGAAYEQYF. CDR3 DNA: TGTGCCAGCAGCTTGAGACAGGGGGCGGCGTACGAGCAGTACTTC.

As for this clonotype: This sequence may be a read error, since a much larger clone differs from it by one base. Given the absence of the conserved phenylalanine or tryptophan at the CDR3 end, a read error is likely. The chain couples TRBV6-2 or TRBV6-3 to TRBJ2-1, with TRBD2 matching over 10 bases. Germline V gene data show CDR1 as MNHEY and CDR2 as SVGEGT. The CDR3 is made up of 12 amino acids. The ends lost 7 bases at V and 8 bases at J; junction bases unmatched: 2. The CDR3 loop reads CASTLAGDEQFL. CDR3 coding DNA: TGTGCCAGCACTCTAGCGGGAGATGAGCAGTTCTTA.

This clonotype was seen ten or more times. The chain uses TRBV11-3 and TRBJ2-1; 10 bases match TRBD2. Per germline, CDR1 SGHNT and CDR2 YENEEA. With V trimmed by 0 bases and J by 4 bases, 6 bases remained unmatched. The CDR3 consists of 17 residues. The CDR3 sequence is CASSLDGVAGGYNEQFF. Here the CDR3 DNA reads TGTGCCAGCAGCTTAGATGGAGTAGCGGGAGGATACAATGAGCAGTTCTTC. The full variable domain, in which reference TRBV11-3 and TRBJ2-1 provide the parts outside the CDR3, is EAGVVQSPRYKIIEKKQPVAFWCNPISGHNTLYWYLQNLGQGPELLIRYENEEAVDDSQLPKDRFSAERLKGVDSTLKIQPAELGDSAVYLCASSLDGVAGGYNEQFFGPGTRLTVL.

This clonotype was recorded at least ten times. The chain couples TRBV20-1 to TRBJ2-1, with 10 bases fitting TRBD2. The germline gives CDR1 DFQATT, CDR2 SNEGSKA (reference sequence). The CDR3 has 15 residues. V shed 1 base, J shed 9 bases, and the junction held 9 bases outside the gene matches. DNA of the CDR3: TGCAGTGCTAGAGCGGGGACTAGCGCCTCTTCTGAGCAGTTCTTC. It is translated as CSARAGTSASSEQFF.

To note about this clonotype: A clone one base away is much larger, so this may be a read error. The chain recombines TRBV5-1 with TRBJ2-2; D possibly corresponds to TRBD2 (6 bases). The V gene's germline CDR1 is SGHRS and CDR2 YFSETQ. The CDR3 length is 17 residues. V lost 4 bases to trimming and J lost 2 bases, with 18 bases between them. The CDR3 loop is CASSHYGPGLNTGELFF. DNA for the CDR3: TGCGCCAGCAGCCACTACGGGCCGGGACTTAACACCGGGGAGCTGTTTTTT.

This clonotype was seen at least ten times. The chain combines TRBV7-2 with TRBJ1-5, with a tentative D call TRBD1 (5 bases). Trimming shortened V by 7 bases and J by 7 bases, and 17 bases separated the two germline ends. This CDR3 spans 14 amino acids. Germline values: CDR1 SGHTA, CDR2 FQGNSA. Written as DNA, the CDR3 is TGTGCCAGCACCCAGGGTTCCGGAGGGCAGCCCCAGCATTTT. Amino acid sequence: CASTQGSGGQPQHF.

This clonotype was counted ten times or more. V is TRBV24-1 and J is TRBJ2-2; either TRBD1 or TRBD2 may supply D (5 bases each). The CDR3 is made up of 13 amino acids. Germline V gene data show CDR1 as KGHDR and CDR2 as SFDVKD. Trimming removed 9 bases at V and 2 bases at J, with 9 bases between. CDR3: CATRRDNTGELFF. The CDR3 DNA follows: TGTGCCACCCGACGGGACAACACCGGGGAGCTGTTTTTT.

This clonotype has ten or more counts. The V and J genes are TRBV20-1 and TRBJ2-3; 10 bases map to TRBD2. The trim removed 3 bases at V and 4 bases at J, leaving 7 bases unmatched. The CDR3 covers 15 residues. Germline V CDR1 and CDR2: DFQATT, SNEGSKA (reference sequence). The CDR3 bases are TGCAGTGCTAGTATACTAGCGGGAAGGGCAGATACGCAGTATTTT. This encodes CSASILAGRADTQYF.

This clonotype was seen many times. This sequence joins TRBV5-1 and TRBJ1-4; D might be TRBD1 (5 bases). The CDR3 has 14 residues. Trimming took off 0 bases at V and 8 bases at J, with 11 bases between the two ends. CDR1 SGHRS and CDR2 YFSETQ come from the germline V gene. DNA for the CDR3: TGCGCCAGCAGCTTGGCAGGGAATGGAGAAAAACTGTTTTTT. It specifies CASSLAGNGEKLFF.

This clonotype occurred many times. The V and J genes are TRBV3-1 and TRBJ2-5; D might be TRBD1 (6 bases). This CDR3 is 13 amino acids long. CDR1 is LGHDT and CDR2 is YNNKEL in the germline V gene (reference sequence). The ends were cut back, 6 bases at V and 2 bases at J, with 10 bases in the middle. Written as DNA, the CDR3 is TGTGCCAGCAGTATAGGGGGACAAGAGACCCAGTACTTC. Amino acids: CASSIGGQETQYF.

As to this clonotype: A clone one base away is much larger, so this may be a read error. The chain combines TRBV12-3 or TRBV12-4 with TRBJ2-6, with TRBD1 identical over 7 bases. The CDR3 contains 15 residues. The CDR3 coding sequence is TGTGCCAGCAATTCAGGGGGAACTGGGGCCAACGGCCTGACTTTC. It encodes CASNSGGTGANGLTF.

This clonotype has at least ten counts. The J gene is TRBJ2-1, the V gene TRBV27; 10 nucleotides line up with TRBD2. V was clipped by 3 bases and J by 8 bases; unmatched bases: 4. CDR3 length: 14 residues. Per the germline V gene, CDR1 is MNHEY and CDR2 is SMNVEV (reference sequence). CDR3 DNA: TGTGCCAGCAGTTTGCTAGCGGGAGTCTATGAGCAGTTCTTC. It translates to CASSLLAGVYEQFF.

At least ten counts were recorded for this clonotype. The V gene is TRBV12-3 or TRBV12-4, the J gene TRBJ1-1; 9 nucleotides match TRBD1. V shed 5 bases, J shed 11 bases, and the junction held 15 bases outside the gene matches. The CDR3 has 15 residues. CDR3 amino acids: CASSRSGTGSRRAFF. The CDR3 nucleotides read TGTGCCAGCAGTAGGTCCGGGACAGGGTCGAGGCGTGCTTTCTTT.

This clonotype turned up a few times. The V gene is TRBV15, the J gene TRBJ2-1, with 8 bases fitting TRBD2. Germline values: CDR1 LNHNV, CDR2 YYDKDF (reference sequence). This CDR3 is 15 amino acids long. Germline trimming cut 1 base from V and 15 bases from J; bases unmatched to any gene: 14. The CDR3 loop is CATSRGNSGTRRRFF. In DNA, the CDR3 is TGTGCCACCAGCAGAGGAAATAGCGGGACTCGACGTCGGTTCTTC.

This clonotype came up many times. The chain couples TRBV29-1 to TRBJ2-1; 11 positions agree with TRBD2. Germline trimming cut 7 bases from V and 2 bases from J; bases unmatched to any gene: 16. CDR3 length equals 18 residues. Germline CDR1 SQVTM, CDR2 ANQGSEA. CDR3 nucleotides: TGCAGCGCAGGAGGGACGACTAGCGGGAAAGACGCCTACAATGAGCAGTTCTTC. It translates to CSAGGTTSGKDAYNEQFF.

This clonotype was found many times. This chain uses TRBV2 with TRBJ1-4, with TRBD1 matching 7 bases. Losses at the gene ends were 6 bases for V and 7 bases for J; bases not matched to a gene: 2. Germline V gene lookup returns CDR1 SNHLY and CDR2 FYNNEI. This CDR3 contains 12 residues. CDR3 amino acids: CASRDRVEKLFF. CDR3 coding DNA: TGTGCCAGCAGAGACAGGGTTGAAAAACTGTTTTTT. The whole variable domain, filled in from reference TRBV2 and TRBJ1-4, reads EPEVTQTPSHQVTQMGQEVILRCVPISNHLYFYWYRQILGQKVEFLVSFYNNEISEKSEIFDDQFSVERPDGSNFTLKIRSTKLEDSAMYFCASRDRVEKLFFGSGTQLSVL.

This clonotype was detected many times. The chain has TRBV7-8 and TRBJ2-5; 8 bases are shared with TRBD1. In germline, CDR1 is SGHVS, CDR2 FQNEAQ. This CDR3 has 15 amino acids. With 5 bases clipped from V and 1 base from J, the junction kept 6 bases outside the gene matches. In DNA, the CDR3 is TGTGCCAGCAGCCTATGGACAGGGTCCCAAGAGACCCAGTACTTC. Its protein is CASSLWTGSQETQYF.

This clonotype was recorded once. The rearrangement links TRBV27 to TRBJ2-5; D gene uncertain. There are 15 residues in the CDR3. The V gene's germline CDR1 is MNHEY and CDR2 SMNVEV (reference sequence). V gave up 2 bases and J gave up 3 bases, with 13 bases separating them. The CDR3 reads CASSLGSRREETQYF. CDR3 coding DNA: TGTGCCAGCAGTTTAGGTAGCCGCCGGGAAGAGACCCAGTACTTC.

This clonotype was observed many times. The chain couples TRBV12-3 or TRBV12-4 to TRBJ2-7; D assignment may be TRBD1 or TRBD2 (5 bases each). The CDR3 has 16 residues. The V end lost 5 bases, the J end lost 4 bases, and 21 bases lay between the germline ends. CDR3 nucleotide sequence: TGTGCCAGCAGTCCTGGGGCGGGCAAGGTTATATACGAGCAGTACTTC. It codes for CASSPGAGKVIYEQYF.

This clonotype was counted many times. This sequence joins TRBV29-1 and TRBJ2-7, with TRBD2 matching over 8 bases. This CDR3 region has 12 residues. V dropped 5 bases and J dropped 2; count of bases not matched to a gene: 2. CDR1 and CDR2 (germline): SQVTM, ANQGSEA. CDR3 sequence: CSVSSGAYEQYF. CDR3 in DNA: TGCAGCGTTAGTAGCGGGGCCTACGAGCAGTACTTC.

This clonotype occurred many times. The chain uses TRBV12-3 or TRBV12-4 and TRBJ1-2; D call uncertain. V was shortened by 3 bases and J by 6 bases, with 20 bases between the two germline ends. This CDR3 comprises 16 residues. The CDR3 coding sequence is TGTGCCAGCAGTTTGGGCTCGGGAGGGCCCGTCGATGGCTACACCTTC. Translating it yields CASSLGSGGPVDGYTF.

This clonotype was picked up many times. For the CDR3, the DNA is TGTGCCAGCAGTTTATCACCTAGCGGGCCCTACGAGCAGTACTTC. As protein: CASSLSPSGPYEQYF. The chain has TRBV27 and TRBJ2-7; 8 positions agree with TRBD2. V gave up 0 bases and J gave up 2 bases; unmatched junction bases: 3. CDR3 length: 15 amino acids. Germline assignment: CDR1 MNHEY and CDR2 SMNVEV (reference sequence).

This clonotype was recorded many times. The chain uses TRBV6-5 and TRBJ1-3, with D possibly TRBD1 on 6 matching bases. Germline V gene lookup returns CDR1 MNHEY and CDR2 SVGAGI. The CDR3 is made up of 14 amino acids. Trimming pared 0 bases from V and 14 bases from J, leaving 17 bases between. As DNA, the CDR3 is TGTGCCAGCAGTTACTCTGCCGGACAGCTCTTTGTATATTTT. It yields the protein CASSYSAGQLFVYF.

The table lists this clonotype with many counts. DNA of the CDR3: TGTGCCAGCAGCGCCTTTAGCTTCCCGGACGAGCAGTACTTC. Its translation: CASSAFSFPDEQYF. The chain links TRBV11-2 to TRBJ2-7; D gene unclear. The CDR3 loop spans 14 amino acids. Germline loops: CDR1 SGHAT, CDR2 FQNNGV. V was cut by 5 bases and J by 5 bases, with 16 bases left in between.

There are many counts of this clonotype. The chain uses TRBV5-1 and TRBJ2-5; TRBD2 matches at 12 bases. The CDR3 has 18 residues. The V gene end was trimmed by 0 bases and the J gene end by 0 bases; junction bases not matched to a gene: 6. Germline CDR1 reads SGHRS; CDR2 reads YFSETQ. The CDR3 reads CASSLGQTSGGNQETQYF. The CDR3 DNA reads TGCGCCAGCAGCTTGGGTCAGACTAGCGGGGGAAACCAAGAGACCCAGTACTTC.

In its sample, this clonotype was seen many times. J is TRBJ2-2 and V is TRBV11-1; 9 bases are shared with TRBD1. The V and J ends lost 6 bases and 6 bases, in that order; junction bases with no gene match: 5. This CDR3 contains 14 residues. Germline CDR1 is SGHAT and CDR2 is FQDESV (reference sequence). In DNA form, the CDR3 reads TGTGCCAGCAGGGAACAGGGGGCCGCCGGGGAGCTGTTTTTT. Protein: CASREQGAAGELFF.

There are many counts of this clonotype. V gene TRBV20-1 combines with J gene TRBJ2-1; 12 nucleotides align to TRBD2. Germline CDR1 DFQATT, CDR2 SNEGSKA (reference sequence). Trimming removed 1 base from V and 12 bases from J; junction bases left unmatched: 7. This CDR3 has 14 amino acids. CDR3 DNA sequence: TGCAGTGCTAGAGGGGGACTAGCGGGTTGGGGGCAGTTCTTC. Protein sequence: CSARGGLAGWGQFF.

This clonotype was picked up many times. This chain joins TRBV7-6 and TRBJ2-7; D is undetermined. Trimming removed 5 bases from V and 6 bases from J, with 11 bases in between. The CDR3 runs to 12 residues. CDR1 is SGHVS, CDR2 FNYEAQ, per germline. The CDR3 sequence: CASSPSRREQYF. CDR3 sequence (DNA): TGTGCCAGCAGCCCAAGTAGACGCGAGCAGTACTTC.

This clonotype was seen repeatedly, ten times or more. This CDR3 is CSVKGGTGGANSPLHF. DNA for the CDR3: TGCAGCGTGAAAGGGGGGACAGGGGGCGCGAATTCACCCCTCCACTTT. The chain employs TRBV29-1 and TRBJ1-6, with 12 bases matching TRBD1. The CDR3 consists of 16 residues. The V gene's germline CDR1 is SQVTM and CDR2 ANQGSEA. Trimming took 6 bases from V and 7 from J; bases not matched to a gene: 10.